This T cell receptor (beta chain) stems from a study of immune heterogeneity within non-small cell lung tumors. Overall study: Tumors were classified as 4 squamous cell carcinomas, some 10 non-squamous carcinomas and 1 not otherwise specified.

Regarding this clonotype: No antigen is known for it.

Per the germline V gene, CDR1 is DFQATT and CDR2 is SNEGSKA (reference sequence). Losses at the gene ends were 4 bases for V and 7 bases for J; bases not matched to a gene: 11. This CDR3 is built from 15 residues. Genomic DNA from bulk tumor acted as the template, and about 600 ng was loaded per sample. Several biopsies per primary tumor, spaced far apart, were taken during surgery. Patients underwent curative surgery for untreated, newly diagnosed non-small cell lung cancer. Findings and caveats of the study: Site-unique high-frequency clones occurred alongside identical dominant CDR3 beta clonotypes that recurred across tumor sites within a patient. Individual patients had largely distinct high-frequency T-cell receptor beta clonotypes.

It was a multiplex PCR that amplified TCR beta CDR3, with 32 V and 13 J primers. Each CDR3 protein gets one entry after TCRdb re-called the multiplex PCR reads with MiXCR. The sample lists 10,000 to 12,000 distinct CDR3 sequences; 25% to 30% were seen once. The clonotype was recovered from a woman aged 55-69 years with non-small cell lung cancer. Source material: lung tumor tissue. The chain carries TRBV20-1 and TRBJ1-4; TRBD1 agrees at 8 bases. The CDR3, as DNA: TGCAGTGCTAAGTGGGGGAACAGGGGGACTGAAAAACTGTTTTTT. This gives the protein CSAKWGNRGTEKLFF.